This TCR beta chain was profiled in a study of Ad26.COV2.S vaccination and SARS-CoV-2 variants (dated by TCRdb to 2020 to 2023). At the level of the whole study: Sequencing of the TCRbeta repertoire served to evaluate the specificity and breadth of SARS-CoV-2-reactive T cell receptors following Ad26.COV2.S vaccination. A total of roughly 32 samples were included in the TCR-sequenced set, comprising some 20 Ad26.COV2.S vaccine recipients, 5 placebo recipients and 8 SARS-CoV-2 convalescent individuals. The paper's findings and limits, for the study overall: The authors noted that total T cell responses may have been underestimated by the TCR breadth and depth analyses. Higher spike-specific TCR breadth was observed in Ad26.COV2.S recipients than in placebo recipients (P = 0.0014). Substantial breadth of spike-specific CD8+ and CD4+ T cell responses was reported after vaccination. Non-spike TCR breadth was comparable between vaccine and placebo recipients, consistent with the vaccine containing only spike.

Inclusive of the bounding cysteine and phenylalanine, the CDR3 is 11 residues long. Only the CDR3 DNA stays, 33 bases, in frame from base 1. V sheds 3 bases and J sheds 4 bases, leaving 6 bases between their ends. The germline V gene (reference sequence) sets CDR1 to DFQATT and CDR2 to SNEGSKA. The immunoSEQ Assay was the method used to sequence TCRbeta CDR3 regions. After extraction, genomic DNA underwent amplification by bias-controlled multiplex PCR, followed by high-throughput sequencing. In the paper's pipeline: To quantify the absolute abundance of every unique TCRbeta CDR3 region, sequences were collapsed and filtered. T cell fraction was estimated by normalizing TCRbeta template counts to usable DNA, which was measured by amplifying reference genes present in all nucleated cells. Repertoire TCRs were annotated as SARS-CoV-2-specific when V gene, CDR3 amino acid sequence and J gene were exactly matched to a known reactive TCR set. MIRA supplied the reference SARS-CoV-2 TCR set, which was filtered for enrichment in COVID-19-positive ImmuneCODE repertoires so that public or cross-reactive TCRs were removed. Based on the MIRA antigens, annotated TCRs were further analysed at the level of specific ORF or position within ORF. Breadth was defined as the number of annotated unique rearrangements divided by the total number of unique productive rearrangements, and depth was defined as the summed frequency of the annotated unique rearrangements. Group comparisons of TCR breadth used two-sided Wilcoxon rank-sum tests. TCRdb retrieved this table from immuneACCESS and kept in-frame rearrangements only. Not all clones are present; in checked studies, unresolved V genes account for under half, and no reason is known for the remainder. D and trimming come from the DNA, and the V and J calls and clone size come from that table. The sample data list hundreds of thousands of clones, and 92% of these were observed just once. The biggest ten clones account for 3.5% to 4.5% of the sample.

Comments on this clone: The antigen it recognizes is unknown. The input lacks base qualities; no much larger clone sits a single base away.

The time point label corresponds to: individuals recovered from natural SARS-CoV-2 infection. The source material was peripheral blood, sampled after recovery from COVID-19. The chain employs TRBV20-1 and TRBJ2-5; the D gene identity is not certain. The receptor was isolated from a human donor who had recovered from COVID-19. CDR3 loop: CSASPGETQYF. The sequenced DNA: TGCAGTGCTAGTCCTGGAGAGACCCAGTACTTC.